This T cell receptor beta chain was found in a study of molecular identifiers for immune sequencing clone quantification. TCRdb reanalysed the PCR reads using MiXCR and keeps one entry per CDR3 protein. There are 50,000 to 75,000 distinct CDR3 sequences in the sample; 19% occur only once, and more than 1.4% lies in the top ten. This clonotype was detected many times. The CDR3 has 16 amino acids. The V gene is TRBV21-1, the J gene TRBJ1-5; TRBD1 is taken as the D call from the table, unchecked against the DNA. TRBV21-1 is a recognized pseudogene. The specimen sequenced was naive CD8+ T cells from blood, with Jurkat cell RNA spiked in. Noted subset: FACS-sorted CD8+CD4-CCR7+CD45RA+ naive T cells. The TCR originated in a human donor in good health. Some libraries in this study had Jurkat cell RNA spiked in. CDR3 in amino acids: CASPSRPGASNQPQHF. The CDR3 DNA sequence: TGTGCCAGCCCCAGTCGGCCGGGGGCTAGCAATCAGCCCCAGCATTTT.